The next 24 T cell receptor beta chains were all read from a single sample in a study of blood T cell repertoires in COVID-19. Here immunoSEQ multiplex PCR was the method, and the copy in TCRdb shows in-frame clones only, minus some. The table shows 190,000 or so clones, with around four fifths occurring only once. The sequenced material came from peripheral blood. The receptor set was obtained from a man in his sixties with COVID-19, enrolled during active disease.

This clone has only a few counts. Other nucleotide sequences in the sample specify the same CDR3. The gene calls are TRBV7-2 and TRBJ1-2, with 7 bases aligning to TRBD1. Germline trimming cut 1 base from V and 1 base from J; bases unmatched to any gene: 0. Germline CDR1 SGHTA, CDR2 FQGNSA. This CDR3 comprises 14 residues. The chain's CDR3 is CASSLDRGNYGYTF. CDR3 coding DNA: TGTGCCAGCAGCTTAGACAGGGGTAACTATGGCTACACCTTC.

The chain uses TRBV19 and TRBJ2-3; 7 positions match TRBD2. Germline trimming cut 4 bases from V and 4 bases from J; bases unmatched to any gene: 8. CDR1 is LNHDA, CDR2 SQIVND, per germline (reference sequence). The CDR3 consists of 15 residues. The CDR3 is CASSRTSRGADTQYF. CDR3 in DNA: TGTGCCAGTAGTAGGACCTCACGGGGGGCAGATACGCAGTATTTT.

The chain uses TRBV27 and TRBJ2-1; possibly TRBD2 for D (6 bases). V was pared by 2 bases and J by 14 bases, with 16 bases between. This CDR3 contains 13 residues. Germline V gene lookup returns CDR1 MNHEY and CDR2 SMNVEV (reference sequence). The CDR3 region is CASSLRAGSAEFF. CDR3 coding DNA: TGTGCCAGCAGTTTACGGGCGGGGTCGGCGGAGTTCTTC.

The chain employs TRBV3-1 (or the pseudogene TRBV3-2) and TRBJ1-2, with no clear D. With 5 bases removed from V and 4 bases from J, the gap between germline ends came to 8 bases. This CDR3 contains 12 residues. The germline gives CDR1 LGHDT, CDR2 YNNKEL (reference sequence). The CDR3 region has the DNA TGTGCCAGCAGCTCGAGTTCCTATGGCTACACCTTC. Its translation: CASSSSSYGYTF.

This clone was detected once. This sequence joins TRBV6-6 and TRBJ1-4; D is unresolved. V was clipped by 8 bases and J by 6 bases, with 10 bases between them. The germline gives CDR1 MNHNY, CDR2 SVGAGI (reference sequence). There are 12 residues in the CDR3. The CDR3 nucleotides read TGTGCCAGCGCGACACTGGATGAAAAACTGTTTTTT. Amino acid sequence: CASATLDEKLFF.

This clone was detected many times. V is TRBV9 and J is TRBJ1-6, with a weak D call TRBD1 (6 bases). Germline CDR1 reads SGDLS; CDR2 reads YYNGEE. CDR3 length equals 15 residues. Trimming removed 4 bases at V and 9 bases at J, with 17 bases between. The CDR3 sequence: CASSPTPGVSSPLHF. The CDR3 DNA sequence: TGTGCCAGCAGCCCAACCCCAGGGGTGAGTTCACCCCTCCACTTT.

This clone was counted between two and nine times. The rearrangement links TRBV27 to TRBJ2-7; a possible D gene is TRBD2 (6 bases). The CDR3 runs to 14 residues. Germline V gene sequence: CDR1 MNHEY, CDR2 SMNVEV (reference sequence). Deletions cut 3 bases from V and 2 bases from J, with 11 bases between. CDR3 region: CASSFRETAYEQYF. The CDR3 DNA sequence: TGTGCCAGCAGTTTCCGGGAGACCGCCTACGAGCAGTACTTC.

The chain is built from TRBV4-1 and TRBJ2-1, with 11 bases that match TRBD2. Trimming took 1 base from V and 8 from J; bases not matched to a gene: 1. This CDR3 has 14 amino acids. The germline V gene encodes CDR1 MGHRA and CDR2 YSYEKL. The DNA for the CDR3 is TGCGCCAGCAGCCAAGGGACTAGCGGGTATGAGCAGTTCTTC. Translating gives CASSQGTSGYEQFF.

This rearrangement joins TRBV12-3 or TRBV12-4 to TRBJ1-4; D is undetermined. The CDR3 consists of 13 residues. Between the trimmed V and J ends, which lost 5 bases and 8 bases, there was a span of 12 bases. CDR3 nucleotides: TGTGCCAGCAGTCCCCGTCCGCGGGAAAAACTGTTTTTT. This encodes CASSPRPREKLFF.

This chain uses TRBV11-2 with TRBJ1-5; D not resolved. The germline V and J ends were trimmed by 5 bases and 7 bases, with 15 bases remaining between them. The CDR3 totals 14 residues. Germline lookup yields CDR1 SGHAT and CDR2 FQNNGV. CDR3 DNA: TGTGCCAGCAGCCCAGATGTGGGCCTCCAGCCCCAGCATTTT. It translates to CASSPDVGLQPQHF.

In its sample, this clone was seen once. The chain is built from TRBV5-1 and TRBJ2-3; 10 bases are a match to TRBD1. Germline loops: CDR1 SGHRS, CDR2 YFSETQ. The ends lost 0 bases at V and 9 bases at J; junction bases unmatched: 10. This CDR3 comprises 16 residues. CDR3 region: CASSLGDGTGVGTQYF. In nucleotides, the CDR3 is TGCGCCAGCAGCTTGGGGGACGGGACAGGGGTCGGAACGCAGTATTTT.

In its sample, this clone was seen once. The genes are TRBV28 and TRBJ1-4; D gene unclear. This CDR3 has 13 amino acids. Germline V gene data show CDR1 as MDHEN and CDR2 as SYDVKM. V lost 4 bases to trimming and J lost 8 bases, with 11 bases between them. The DNA of the CDR3 is TGTGCCAGCAGTTCGGGATGGCGGGAAAAACTGTTTTTT. Translating it yields CASSSGWREKLFF.

V is TRBV7-9 and J is TRBJ1-5; weak D call: TRBD1 (6 bases). CDR1 SEHNR and CDR2 FQNEAQ come from the germline V gene (reference sequence). Trimming removed 1 base at V and 5 bases at J, with 12 bases between. The CDR3 extends over 15 amino acids. The CDR3: CASSLEGGSDQPQHF. The DNA for the CDR3 is TGTGCCAGCAGCTTAGAAGGGGGTTCTGATCAGCCCCAGCATTTT.

This clone was seen only once. The chain recombines TRBV6-5 with TRBJ1-4; unclear D gene. CDR1 is MNHEY, CDR2 SVGAGI, per germline. Between the trimmed V and J ends, which lost 3 bases and 7 bases, there was a span of 9 bases. This CDR3 contains 13 residues. The CDR3 sequence: CASSYTFGEKLFF. CDR3 nucleotide sequence: TGTGCCAGCAGTTATACGTTCGGTGAAAAACTGTTTTTT.

The chain carries TRBV7-2 and TRBJ1-1; D is unresolved. The CDR3 covers 14 residues. V was shortened by 7 bases and J by 9 bases, with 21 bases between the two germline ends. CDR1 and CDR2 from the germline V gene are SGHTA and FQGNSA. The CDR3 sequence: CASITRLAGGQAFF. As DNA, the CDR3 is TGTGCCAGCATCACACGTCTGGCAGGAGGTCAAGCTTTCTTT. Complete variable domain (other parts from reference TRBV7-2 and TRBJ1-1): GAGVSQSPSNKVTEKGKDVELRCDPISGHTALYWYRQSLGQGLEFLIYFQGNSAPDKSGLPSDRFSAERTGGSVSTLTIQRTQQEDSAVYLCASITRLAGGQAFFGQGTRLTVV.

This chain joins TRBV25-1 and TRBJ2-3; 8 bases agree with TRBD1. J lost 0 bases, V lost 6 bases, and 2 bases had no gene match. This CDR3 is 14 amino acids long. Germline V gene data show CDR1 as MGHDK and CDR2 as SYGVNS. The CDR3 loop reads CASSGQGSTDTQYF. As DNA, the CDR3 is TGTGCCAGCAGCGGACAGGGTAGCACAGATACGCAGTATTTT.

The rearrangement links TRBV30 to TRBJ2-3; 7 bases agree with TRBD1. The CDR3 is made up of 14 amino acids. CDR1 is GTSNPN, CDR2 SVGIG, per germline (reference sequence). Trimming at V came to 3 bases and at J to 2 bases, leaving 5 bases not matched to a gene. The DNA of the CDR3 is TGTGCCTGGAGCAGGACAGGATACACAGATACGCAGTATTTT. Its translation: CAWSRTGYTDTQYF.

The rearrangement uses TRBV5-1 and TRBJ2-3, with TRBD2 identical over 8 bases. The germline gives CDR1 SGHRS, CDR2 YFSETQ. J lost 0 bases, V lost 3 bases, and 15 bases had no gene match. CDR3 length equals 19 residues. The CDR3 loop is CASSYGAGGSLSSTDTQYF. DNA for the CDR3: TGCGCCAGCAGCTATGGGGCGGGAGGATCTTTGTCTAGCACAGATACGCAGTATTTT.

CDR3 protein: CASSAGRSGNTIYF. The DNA for the CDR3 is TGTGCCAGCAGCGCGGGACGCTCTGGAAACACCATATATTTT. This chain connects TRBV6-2 or TRBV6-3 to TRBJ1-3; the D gene is possibly TRBD1 (5 bases). V was cut by 6 bases and J by 0 bases, with 9 bases left in between. Germline loops: CDR1 MNHEY, CDR2 SVGEGT. The CDR3 spans 14 residues.

The chain joins TRBV4-1 to TRBJ1-5, with a possible D match to TRBD1 (5 bases). V was trimmed by 4 bases and J by 0 bases, leaving 16 bases between them. CDR1 and CDR2 from the germline V gene are MGHRA and YSYEKL. CDR3 length: 17 amino acids. CDR3 sequence: CASSRIGGRDSNQPQHF. The CDR3 bases are TGCGCCAGCAGCCGCATCGGGGGGAGGGATAGCAATCAGCCCCAGCATTTT.

The CDR3 region is CASSLAGGNEQFF. For the CDR3, the DNA is TGTGCCAGCAGCTTAGCGGGGGGCAATGAGCAGTTCTTC. The rearrangement links TRBV7-8 to TRBJ2-1, with D tentatively TRBD2 (6 bases). Germline CDR1 and CDR2: SGHVS and FQNEAQ. This CDR3 has 13 amino acids. V lost 0 bases and J lost 6, with 6 bases in between.

CDR3 coding DNA: TGTGCCTGGAGTGACTCGCCGAGGGCTGAAGCTTTCTTT. Translated, it gives CAWSDSPRAEAFF. J is TRBJ1-1 and V is TRBV30; D unclear. Per the germline V gene, CDR1 is GTSNPN and CDR2 is SVGIG (reference sequence). The CDR3 is 13 residues long. V was shortened by 1 base and J by 6 bases, with 12 bases between the two germline ends.

The J gene is TRBJ2-3, the V gene TRBV9; TRBD2 is a possible D gene (6 bases). Per germline, CDR1 SGDLS and CDR2 YYNGEE. V gave up 0 bases and J gave up 4 bases, with 9 bases separating them. This CDR3 is 14 amino acids long. DNA for the CDR3: TGTGCCAGCAGCGTAGACGGGAGTGCAGATACGCAGTATTTT. Its translation is CASSVDGSADTQYF.

The chain couples TRBV18 to TRBJ1-1; 7 bases are a match to TRBD1. Germline CDR1 KGHSH, CDR2 LQKENI. The CDR3 has 15 amino acids. V lost 5 bases, J lost 7 bases, and 13 bases stayed unmatched. This CDR3 is CASSTGTANHDEAFF. The CDR3 DNA is TGTGCCAGCTCAACCGGGACAGCCAACCATGATGAAGCTTTCTTT.